This T cell receptor (beta chain) is drawn from a study of blood T cell repertoires in COVID-19. Study details: Spain, Italy and the United States supplied samples that represented acute and convalescent COVID-19. T cells, B-cell-depleted T cells, or PBMCs provided the cDNA or gDNA that served as material.

The CDR3 length is 13 residues. V lost 4 bases, J lost 3 bases, and 8 bases lay in between. Germline-derived CDR1 and CDR2 are SGDLS and YYNGEE. TCRdb's copy holds only in-frame clones and misses some; the assay was immunoSEQ multiplex PCR. The sample consists of 150,000 to 200,000 clones, around 85% of them appearing once. Sequenced: peripheral blood. The chain uses TRBV9 and TRBJ1-3; D gene ambiguous. This receptor was taken from a human donor with acute or convalescent COVID-19. The donor label of this sample is uncertain. The chain's CDR3 is CASSLGSGNTIYF. The CDR3 DNA reads as TGTGCCAGCAGCTTAGGGAGTGGAAACACCATATATTTT. The whole variable domain, filled in from reference TRBV9 and TRBJ1-3, reads DSGVTQTPKHLITATGQRVTLRCSPRSGDLSVYWYQQSLDQGLQFLIQYYNGEERAKGNILERFSAQQFPDLHSELNLSSLELGDSALYFCASSLGSGNTIYFGEGSWLTVV.